These T cell receptor beta chains were read from a single sample in a study of cytomegalovirus exposure and HLA in healthy donors. The protocol was immunoSEQ multiplex PCR, while the TCRdb copy is restricted to in-frame clones and leaves out a portion. The data hold some 140,000 clones, with 80% observed a single time. The sample was PBMCs. Source of these receptors: a male donor in good health and CMV-seropositive. The CDR3 runs from the conserved cysteine through the conserved F or W. D genes are given only for firm matches. Not every row has a clone size; where given, it reads once, few, many or a size class.

TRBV18	TRBD1	TRBJ1-5	few	TGTGCCAGCTCTCAAGCCGGGACAGGGGGCGGTCAGCCCCAGCATTTT	CASSQAGTGGGQPQHF
TRBV5-6	TRBD2	TRBJ2-2	-	TGTGCCAGCAGCCCCCAAGCGGGGGGGATCCACACCGGGGAGCTGTTTTTT	CASSPQAGGIHTGELFF
TRBV28	-	TRBJ1-2	-	TGTGCCAGCAGTTCACCCGACAGGTACCGAATTAACTATGGCTACACCTTC	CASSSPDRYRINYGYTF
TRBV28	TRBD1	TRBJ1-2	-	TGTGCCAGCAGTTCTCCGGGACAGGGGGCGGGCTATGGCTACACCTTC	CASSSPGQGAGYGYTF
TRBV7-9	-	TRBJ1-4	-	TGTTCCAGCAGCCTAACACCTATACACGGGGAAAAACTGTTTTTT	CSSSLTPIHGEKLFF
TRBV9	TRBD2	TRBJ2-1	-	TGTGCCAGCAGCGTAGGTCCGGCGGGGGGGCTCAATGAGCAGTTCTTC	CASSVGPAGGLNEQFF
TRBV27	-	TRBJ1-1	-	TGTGCCAGCACCCCCCCGGGTAACACTGAAGCTTTCTTT	CASTPPGNTEAFF
TRBV4-1	TRBD1	TRBJ2-1	-	TGCGCCAGTAGACAGGGCAATGAGCAGTTCTTC	CASRQGNEQFF
TRBV2	-	TRBJ2-1	few	TGTGCCAGCCCCTCCCCGGGGGTCCAAGGGGATGAGCAGTTCTTC	CASPSPGVQGDEQFF
TRBV4-1	-	TRBJ1-1	once	TGCGCCAGCAGCCAGTCGACAGGGAACACTGAAGCTTTCTTT	CASSQSTGNTEAFF
TRBV5-5	TRBD1	TRBJ1-2	-	TGTGCCAGCAGCATGGGACAGGGAGGCGGTGGCTACACCTTC	CASSMGQGGGGYTF
TRBV5-1	-	TRBJ2-7	-	TGCGCCAGCAGTCCGACAGGCGGGGAGCAGTACTTC	CASSPTGGEQYF